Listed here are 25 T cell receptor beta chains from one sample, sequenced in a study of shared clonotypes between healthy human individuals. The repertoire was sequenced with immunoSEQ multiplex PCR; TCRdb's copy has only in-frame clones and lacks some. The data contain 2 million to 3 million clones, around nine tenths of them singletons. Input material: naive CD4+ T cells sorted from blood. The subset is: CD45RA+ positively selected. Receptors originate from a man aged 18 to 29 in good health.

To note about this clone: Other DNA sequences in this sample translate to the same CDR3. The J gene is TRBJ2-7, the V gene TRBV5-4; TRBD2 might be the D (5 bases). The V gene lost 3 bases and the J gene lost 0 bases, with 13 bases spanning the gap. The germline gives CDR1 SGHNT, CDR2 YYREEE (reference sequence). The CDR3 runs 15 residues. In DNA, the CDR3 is TGTGCCAGCAGCTCCCTCAGCGGCAGCTCCTACGAGCAGTACTTC. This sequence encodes CASSSLSGSSYEQYF.

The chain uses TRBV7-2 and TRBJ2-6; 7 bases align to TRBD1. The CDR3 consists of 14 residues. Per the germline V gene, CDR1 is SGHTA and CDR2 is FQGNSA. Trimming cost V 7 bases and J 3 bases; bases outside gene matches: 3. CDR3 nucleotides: TGTGCCAGCAAAGGGGGCTTTGGGGCCAACGTCCTGACTTTC. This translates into CASKGGFGANVLTF.

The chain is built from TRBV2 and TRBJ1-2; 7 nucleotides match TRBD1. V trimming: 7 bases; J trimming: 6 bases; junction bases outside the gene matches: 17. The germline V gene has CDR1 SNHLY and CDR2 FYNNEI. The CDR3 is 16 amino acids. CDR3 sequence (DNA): TGTGCCAGCACCACCCGGATCCCGGTAACAGGGGATGGCTACACCTTC. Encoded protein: CASTTRIPVTGDGYTF.

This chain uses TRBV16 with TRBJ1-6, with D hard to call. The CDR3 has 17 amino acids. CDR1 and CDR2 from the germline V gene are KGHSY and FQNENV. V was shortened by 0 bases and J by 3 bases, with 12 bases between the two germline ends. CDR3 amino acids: CASSQSGAADYNSPLHF. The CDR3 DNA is TGTGCCAGCAGCCAATCGGGAGCGGCAGACTATAATTCACCCCTCCACTTT.

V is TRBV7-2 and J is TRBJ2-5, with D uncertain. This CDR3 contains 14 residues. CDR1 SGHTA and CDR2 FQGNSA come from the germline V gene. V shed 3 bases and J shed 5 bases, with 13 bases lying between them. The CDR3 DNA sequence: TGTGCCAGCAGCTTCGCCAGCGTTTCCGAGACCCAGTACTTC. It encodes CASSFASVSETQYF.

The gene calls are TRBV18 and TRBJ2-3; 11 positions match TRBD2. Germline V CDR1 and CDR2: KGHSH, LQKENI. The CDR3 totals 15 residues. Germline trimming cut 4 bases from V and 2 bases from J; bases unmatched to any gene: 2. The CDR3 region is CASSLTSGVTDTQYF. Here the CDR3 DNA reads TGTGCCAGCTCACTGACTAGCGGGGTCACAGATACGCAGTATTTT.

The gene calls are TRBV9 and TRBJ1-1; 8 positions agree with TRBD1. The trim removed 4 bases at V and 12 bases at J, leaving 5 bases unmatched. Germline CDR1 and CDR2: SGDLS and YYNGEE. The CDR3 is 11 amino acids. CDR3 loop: CASSSDRGTFF. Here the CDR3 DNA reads TGTGCCAGCAGCTCAGACAGGGGAACTTTCTTT.

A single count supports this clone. In nucleotides, the CDR3 is TGCGCCAGCAGCTTGGAGACAGTGGGCCCGAGGGATTCACCCCTCCACTTT. Amino acid sequence: CASSLETVGPRDSPLHF. The gene calls are TRBV5-1 and TRBJ1-6, with D possibly matching TRBD1 (5 bases). The germline CDR1 and CDR2 sequences are SGHRS and YFSETQ. This CDR3 is 17 amino acids long. Trimming removed 0 bases from V and 8 bases from J, with 18 bases in between.

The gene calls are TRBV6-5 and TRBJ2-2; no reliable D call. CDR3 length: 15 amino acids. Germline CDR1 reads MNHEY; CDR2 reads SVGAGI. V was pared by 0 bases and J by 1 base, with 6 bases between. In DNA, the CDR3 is TGTGCCAGCAGTTACTCGATAGGGAACACCGGGGAGCTGTTTTTT. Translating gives CASSYSIGNTGELFF.

The CDR3 region has the DNA TGTGCCAGCAAGGAGACAACCGTGAGCGGGGAGCTGTTTTTT. It is translated as CASKETTVSGELFF. The chain couples TRBV9 to TRBJ2-2; D ambiguous. Germline V gives CDR1 SGDLS, CDR2 YYNGEE. V shed 6 bases and J shed 7 bases, with 16 bases lying between them. The CDR3 is made up of 14 amino acids.

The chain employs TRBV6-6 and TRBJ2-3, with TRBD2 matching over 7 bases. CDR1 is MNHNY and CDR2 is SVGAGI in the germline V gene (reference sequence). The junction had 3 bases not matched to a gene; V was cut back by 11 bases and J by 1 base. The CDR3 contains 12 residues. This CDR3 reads CALRGGTDTQYF. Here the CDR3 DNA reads TGTGCCCTCCGGGGGGGCACAGATACGCAGTATTTT.

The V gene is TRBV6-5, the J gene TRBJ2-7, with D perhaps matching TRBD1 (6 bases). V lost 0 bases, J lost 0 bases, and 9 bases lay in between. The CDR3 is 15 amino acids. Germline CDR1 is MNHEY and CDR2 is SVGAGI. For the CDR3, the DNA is TGTGCCAGCAGTTACTCGAGGGGGTTCTCCTACGAGCAGTACTTC. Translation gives CASSYSRGFSYEQYF.

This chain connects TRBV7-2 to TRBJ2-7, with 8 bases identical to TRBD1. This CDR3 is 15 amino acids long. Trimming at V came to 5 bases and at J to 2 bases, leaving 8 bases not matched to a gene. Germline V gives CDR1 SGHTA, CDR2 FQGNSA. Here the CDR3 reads CASSLQGQATYEQYF. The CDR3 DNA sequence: TGTGCCAGCAGCCTACAGGGACAGGCCACCTACGAGCAGTACTTC.

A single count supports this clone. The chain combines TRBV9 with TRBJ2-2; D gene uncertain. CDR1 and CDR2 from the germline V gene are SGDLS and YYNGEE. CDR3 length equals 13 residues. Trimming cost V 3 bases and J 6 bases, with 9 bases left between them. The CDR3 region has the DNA TGTGCCAGCAGCGAGAACCCCTCCGGGGAGCTGTTTTTT. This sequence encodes CASSENPSGELFF. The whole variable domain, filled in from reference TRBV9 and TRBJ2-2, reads DSGVTQTPKHLITATGQRVTLRCSPRSGDLSVYWYQQSLDQGLQFLIQYYNGEERAKGNILERFSAQQFPDLHSELNLSSLELGDSALYFCASSENPSGELFFGEGSRLTVL.

This chain's CDR3 is CASRPAGGQETQYF. In nucleotides, the CDR3 is TGTGCCTCCCGTCCGGCGGGGGGGCAAGAGACCCAGTACTTC. V usage is TRBV10-3 and J usage is TRBJ2-5, with 9 bases matching TRBD2. This CDR3 comprises 14 residues. The V segment lost 11 bases and the J segment 2 bases; nucleotides outside the gene matches: 9. Germline lookup yields CDR1 ENHRY and CDR2 SYGVKD.

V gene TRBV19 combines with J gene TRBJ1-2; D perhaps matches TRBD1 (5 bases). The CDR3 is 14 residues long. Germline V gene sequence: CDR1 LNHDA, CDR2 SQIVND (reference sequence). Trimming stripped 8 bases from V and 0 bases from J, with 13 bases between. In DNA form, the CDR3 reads TGTGCCAGTTCTCGACAGAATACTAACTATGGCTACACCTTC. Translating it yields CASSRQNTNYGYTF.

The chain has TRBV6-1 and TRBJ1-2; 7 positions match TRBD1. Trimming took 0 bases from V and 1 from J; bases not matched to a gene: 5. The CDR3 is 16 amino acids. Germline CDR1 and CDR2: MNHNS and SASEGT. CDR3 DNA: TGTGCCAGCAGTGAAGCTCGGGCAGGGGGTAACTATGGCTACACCTTC. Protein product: CASSEARAGGNYGYTF.

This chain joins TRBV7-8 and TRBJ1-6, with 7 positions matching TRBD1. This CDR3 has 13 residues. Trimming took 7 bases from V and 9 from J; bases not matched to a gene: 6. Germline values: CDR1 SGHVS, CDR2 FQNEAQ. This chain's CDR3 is CASTQGLASPLHF. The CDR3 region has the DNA TGTGCCAGCACACAGGGGTTGGCTTCACCCCTCCACTTT.

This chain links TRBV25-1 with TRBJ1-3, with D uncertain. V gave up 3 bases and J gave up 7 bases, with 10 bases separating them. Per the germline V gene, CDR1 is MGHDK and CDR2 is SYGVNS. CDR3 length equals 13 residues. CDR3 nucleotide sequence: TGTGCCAGCAGTGATCCAGCCGGGAACACCATATATTTT. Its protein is CASSDPAGNTIYF.

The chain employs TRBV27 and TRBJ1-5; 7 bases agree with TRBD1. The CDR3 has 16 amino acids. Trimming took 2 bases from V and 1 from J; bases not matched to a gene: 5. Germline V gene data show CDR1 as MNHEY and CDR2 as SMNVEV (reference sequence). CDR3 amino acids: CASSLRDSGSNQPQHF. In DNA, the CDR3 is TGTGCCAGCAGTTTAAGGGACAGCGGGAGCAATCAGCCCCAGCATTTT.

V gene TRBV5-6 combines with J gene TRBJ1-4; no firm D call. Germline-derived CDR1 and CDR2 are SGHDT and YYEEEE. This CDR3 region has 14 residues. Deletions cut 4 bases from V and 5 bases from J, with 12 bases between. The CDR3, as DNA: TGTGCCAGCAGCCCCGCCGGGAGGAATGAAAAACTGTTTTTT. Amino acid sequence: CASSPAGRNEKLFF.

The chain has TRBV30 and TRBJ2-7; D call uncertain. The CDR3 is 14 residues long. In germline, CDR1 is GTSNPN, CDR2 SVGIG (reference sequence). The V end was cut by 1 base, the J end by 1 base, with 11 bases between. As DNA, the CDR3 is TGTGCCTGGAGTGGAGGTTTGAGGTCCTACGAGCAGTACTTC. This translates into CAWSGGLRSYEQYF.

The CDR3 DNA reads as TGTGCCAGCAGCCAGGACTGGGTAGAGACCCAGTACTTC. Its protein is CASSQDWVETQYF. V gene TRBV5-4 combines with J gene TRBJ2-5, with TRBD2 as a possible D gene (5 bases). The CDR3 length is 13 residues. Germline CDR1 reads SGHNT; CDR2 reads YYREEE (reference sequence). V lost 4 bases and J 4 bases, leaving 11 bases between the germline ends. The full variable domain, in which reference TRBV5-4 and TRBJ2-5 provide the parts outside the CDR3, is ETGVTQSPTHLIKTRGQQVTLRCSSQSGHNTVSWYQQALGQGPQFIFQYYREEENGRGNFPPRFSGLQFPNYSSELNVNALELDDSALYLCASSQDWVETQYFGPGTRLLVL.

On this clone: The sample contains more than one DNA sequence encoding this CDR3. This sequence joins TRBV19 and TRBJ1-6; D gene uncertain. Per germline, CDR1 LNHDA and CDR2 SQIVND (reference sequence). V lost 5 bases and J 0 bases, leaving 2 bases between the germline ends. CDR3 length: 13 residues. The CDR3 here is CASSFSYNSPLHF. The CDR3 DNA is TGTGCCAGTAGTTTCTCCTATAATTCACCCCTCCACTTT.

The CDR3 protein is CASSAPDRNTEAFF. The CDR3 nucleotides are TGTGCCAGCAGTGCTCCGGACAGGAACACTGAAGCTTTCTTT. The chain carries TRBV25-1 and TRBJ1-1; the D gene is possibly TRBD1 (6 bases). Trimming took 4 bases from V and 1 from J, leaving 10 bases between them. This CDR3 spans 14 amino acids. Per germline, CDR1 MGHDK and CDR2 SYGVNS.